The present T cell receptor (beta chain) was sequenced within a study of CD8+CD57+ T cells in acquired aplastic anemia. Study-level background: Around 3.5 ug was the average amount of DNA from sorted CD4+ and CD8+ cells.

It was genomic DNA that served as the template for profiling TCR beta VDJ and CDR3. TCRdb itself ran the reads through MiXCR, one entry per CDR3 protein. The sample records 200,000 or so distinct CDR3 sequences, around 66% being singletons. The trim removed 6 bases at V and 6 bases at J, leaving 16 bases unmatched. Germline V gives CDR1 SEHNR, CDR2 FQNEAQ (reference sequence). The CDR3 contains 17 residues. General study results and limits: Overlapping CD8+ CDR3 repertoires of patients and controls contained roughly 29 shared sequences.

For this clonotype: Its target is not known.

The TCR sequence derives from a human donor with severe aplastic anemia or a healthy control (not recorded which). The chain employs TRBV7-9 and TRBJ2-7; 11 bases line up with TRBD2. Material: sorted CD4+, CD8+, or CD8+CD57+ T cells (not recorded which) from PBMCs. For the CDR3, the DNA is TGTGCCAGCAGAGCACCGATTCTAGCGGGAGGCCCCTCCGAGCAGTACTTC. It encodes CASRAPILAGGPSEQYF.